The 6 T cell receptor beta chains reported below all come from one sample, sequenced in a study of blood T cell repertoires in COVID-19. Sequencing was performed with immunoSEQ multiplex PCR; in TCRdb, only in-frame clones are kept and a portion is missing. The table lists 55,000 to 80,000 clones, roughly four fifths of them singletons, with over 9.5% in the top ten. Sequenced sample: peripheral blood. The receptors derive from a human donor in a cohort sampled during active COVID-19.

CDR3 region: CASSWYDREETQYF. The CDR3 DNA reads as TGTGCCAGCAGCTGGTACGACAGGGAAGAGACCCAGTACTTC. The gene calls are TRBV5-6 and TRBJ2-5, with 7 nucleotides matching TRBD1. V lost 3 bases, J lost 3 bases, and 5 bases stayed unmatched. The CDR3 is 14 residues long. CDR1 SGHDT and CDR2 YYEEEE come from the germline V gene.

The gene calls are TRBV19 and TRBJ1-6; possibly TRBD1 for D (5 bases). Germline V CDR1 and CDR2: LNHDA, SQIVND (reference sequence). This CDR3 comprises 16 residues. V was cut by 3 bases and J by 5 bases, with 14 bases left in between. The CDR3 spells CASSISGPGNNSPLHF. CDR3 nucleotide sequence: TGTGCCAGTAGTATCTCCGGGCCAGGGAATAATTCACCCCTCCACTTT.

This clone was detected only a few times. V is TRBV4-2 and J is TRBJ2-2, with D tentatively TRBD1 (6 bases). The V end was cut by 6 bases, the J end by 5 bases, with 16 bases between. From germline, CDR1 is LGHNA and CDR2 YNFKEQ. The CDR3 consists of 15 residues. The CDR3, as DNA: TGTGCCAGCAGACAAACAGGGTCTGAGACCGGGGAGCTGTTTTTT. It specifies CASRQTGSETGELFF.

The rearrangement uses TRBV29-1 and TRBJ1-3; no clear D gene. The CDR3 loop spans 12 amino acids. Trimming stripped 4 bases from V and 4 bases from J, with 8 bases between. Germline loops: CDR1 SQVTM, CDR2 ANQGSEA. The CDR3 here is CSVVVFGNTIYF. The CDR3 region has the DNA TGCAGCGTTGTAGTTTTCGGAAACACCATATATTTT. Using reference TRBV29-1 and TRBJ1-3 for the parts outside the CDR3, the full variable domain is SAVISQKPSRDICQRGTSLTIQCQVDSQVTMMFWYRQQPGQSLTLIATANQGSEATYESGFVIDKFPISRPNLTFSTLTVSNMSPEDSSIYLCSVVVFGNTIYFGEGSWLTVV.

The chain carries TRBV7-8 and TRBJ2-7; D is unresolved. This CDR3 contains 16 residues. Trimming left V 1 base short and J 6 bases short, with 19 bases between. Germline CDR1 SGHVS, CDR2 FQNEAQ. The CDR3: CASSLGPNLYSGEQYF. The CDR3 DNA sequence: TGTGCCAGCAGCTTAGGGCCCAACCTATACTCGGGCGAGCAGTACTTC.

The chain carries TRBV7-2 and TRBJ2-2, with 8 positions matching TRBD2. Trimming at V came to 5 bases and at J to 6 bases, leaving 2 bases not matched to a gene. This CDR3 is 13 amino acids long. From germline, CDR1 is SGHTA and CDR2 FQGNSA. The CDR3, as DNA: TGTGCCAGCAGCCGGGGGGGCCCCGGGGAGCTGTTTTTT. It yields the protein CASSRGGPGELFF. Full variable domain (rest looked up from reference TRBV7-2 and TRBJ2-2): GAGVSQSPSNKVTEKGKDVELRCDPISGHTALYWYRQSLGQGLEFLIYFQGNSAPDKSGLPSDRFSAERTGGSVSTLTIQRTQQEDSAVYLCASSRGGPGELFFGEGSRLTVL.